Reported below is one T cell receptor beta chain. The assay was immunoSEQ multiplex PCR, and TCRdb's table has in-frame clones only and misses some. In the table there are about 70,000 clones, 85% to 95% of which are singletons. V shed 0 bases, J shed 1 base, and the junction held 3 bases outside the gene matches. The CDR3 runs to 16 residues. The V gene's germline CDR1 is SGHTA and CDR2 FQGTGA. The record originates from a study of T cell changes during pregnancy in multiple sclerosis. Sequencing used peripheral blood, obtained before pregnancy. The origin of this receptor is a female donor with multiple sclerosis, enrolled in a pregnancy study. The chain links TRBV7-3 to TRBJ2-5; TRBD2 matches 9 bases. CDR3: CASSLTAGGPQETQYF. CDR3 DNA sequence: TGTGCCAGCAGCTTAACGGCGGGAGGGCCCCAAGAGACCCAGTACTTC. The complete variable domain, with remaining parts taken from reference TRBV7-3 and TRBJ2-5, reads GAGVSQTPSNKVTEKGKYVELRCDPISGHTALYWYRQSLGQGPEFLIYFQGTGAADDSGLPNDRFFAVRPEGSVSTLKIQRTERGDSAVYLCASSLTAGGPQETQYFGPGTRLLVL.